These T cell receptor beta chains were read from a single sample in a study of T cell responses to AZD1222 COVID-19 vaccine. The method was immunoSEQ multiplex PCR; TCRdb's version includes in-frame clones alone and lacks a portion of them. The repertoire has about 140,000 clones, 93% of them found once; the top ten carry 12%. This specimen was peripheral blood, taken after recovery from COVID-19. These receptors originate from an adult who had recovered from COVID-19. Both conserved end residues are part of each CDR3. A D gene is named only where the DNA matches it firmly. Rows may omit the clone size; those that give it use once, few, many or a size class.

CDR3 protein: CAISDPEGRGANYGYTF
CDR3 DNA: TGTGCCATCAGTGACCCAGAAGGTAGGGGAGCTAACTATGGCTACACCTTC
D gene: .
V gene: TRBV10-3
J gene: TRBJ1-2
clone size: .

CDR3 protein: CASSLGVAEYQETQYF
CDR3 DNA: TGTGCCAGCAGTTTAGGAGTGGCCGAGTACCAAGAGACCCAGTACTTC
D gene: .
V gene: TRBV28
J gene: TRBJ2-5
clone size: .

CDR3 protein: CASSQPLGRDGYNEQFF
CDR3 DNA: TGTGCCAGCAGCCAACCTCTTGGGCGGGATGGTTACAATGAGCAGTTCTTC
D gene: .
V gene: TRBV3-1/TRBV3-2
J gene: TRBJ2-1
clone size: .

CDR3 protein: CASSLEGRAGDEQYF
CDR3 DNA: TGCGCCAGCAGCTTGGAGGGCAGGGCCGGAGACGAGCAGTACTTC
D gene: .
V gene: TRBV5-1
J gene: TRBJ2-7
clone size: .

CDR3 protein: CASSPPTGYEQYF
CDR3 DNA: TGTGCCAGCAGTCCGCCGACAGGCTACGAGCAGTACTTC
D gene: .
V gene: TRBV27
J gene: TRBJ2-7
clone size: .

CDR3 protein: CASSLNRNTEAFF
CDR3 DNA: TGCGCCAGCAGCTTAAACCGGAACACTGAAGCTTTCTTT
D gene: .
V gene: TRBV5-1
J gene: TRBJ1-1
clone size: .

CDR3 protein: CASSRSGGRSSYEQYF
CDR3 DNA: TGTGCCAGCAGTCGAAGTGGCGGGAGGAGCTCCTACGAGCAGTACTTC
D gene: TRBD2
V gene: TRBV27
J gene: TRBJ2-7
clone size: .

CDR3 protein: CASSGMGGGYGYTF
CDR3 DNA: TGTGCCAGCAGCGGGATGGGAGGGGGCTATGGCTACACCTTC
D gene: .
V gene: TRBV9
J gene: TRBJ1-2
clone size: .

CDR3 protein: CASSPFGTSGRNEQFF
CDR3 DNA: TGTGCCAGCAGCCCCTTTGGGACTAGCGGGAGAAATGAGCAGTTCTTC
D gene: TRBD2
V gene: TRBV3-1/TRBV3-2
J gene: TRBJ2-1
clone size: .

CDR3 protein: CASRPSLNTEAFF
CDR3 DNA: TGTGCCAGTAGACCATCTTTGAACACTGAAGCTTTCTTT
D gene: .
V gene: TRBV19
J gene: TRBJ1-1
clone size: .

CDR3 protein: CASSQGVKHEQYF
CDR3 DNA: TGTGCCAGCAGCCAGGGGGTGAAGCACGAGCAGTACTTC
D gene: .
V gene: TRBV3-1/TRBV3-2
J gene: TRBJ2-7
clone size: .

CDR3 protein: CASSGQGPYEQYF
CDR3 DNA: TGTGCCAGCTCCGGACAGGGACCCTACGAGCAGTACTTC
D gene: TRBD1
V gene: TRBV28
J gene: TRBJ2-7
clone size: .

CDR3 protein: CATSRDLISSGANVLTF
CDR3 DNA: TGTGCCACCAGCAGAGACCTCATCAGCTCTGGGGCCAACGTCCTGACTTTC
D gene: .
V gene: TRBV15
J gene: TRBJ2-6
clone size: .

CDR3 protein: CASSDSEAGVTDTQYF
CDR3 DNA: TGTGCCAGCAGTGACTCCGAGGCGGGGGTCACAGATACGCAGTATTTT
D gene: TRBD2
V gene: TRBV6-4
J gene: TRBJ2-3
clone size: .

CDR3 protein: CASSQEGTGGSNNEKLFF
CDR3 DNA: TGCGCCAGCAGCCAAGAGGGGACAGGGGGCAGTAATAATGAAAAACTGTTTTTT
D gene: TRBD1
V gene: TRBV4-1
J gene: TRBJ1-4
clone size: .

CDR3 protein: CASSPSLSGRDEQFF
CDR3 DNA: TGTGCCAGCTCACCATCATTATCGGGTCGGGATGAGCAGTTCTTC
D gene: .
V gene: TRBV18
J gene: TRBJ2-1
clone size: once

CDR3 protein: CASSPLSSYNEQFF
CDR3 DNA: TGTGCCAGCAGTCCCCTCAGCTCCTACAATGAGCAGTTCTTC
D gene: .
V gene: TRBV27
J gene: TRBJ2-1
clone size: .

CDR3 protein: CASRPQGPAQPQHF
CDR3 DNA: TGTGCCAGCAGACCACAGGGGCCAGCTCAGCCCCAGCATTTT
D gene: TRBD1
V gene: TRBV6-4
J gene: TRBJ1-5
clone size: few

CDR3 protein: CASTQRTSGTFSYNEQFF
CDR3 DNA: TGTGCCAGCACACAAAGGACTAGCGGGACTTTCTCCTACAATGAGCAGTTCTTC
D gene: TRBD2
V gene: TRBV7-2
J gene: TRBJ2-1
clone size: .

CDR3 protein: CASSEWDRGTEAFF
CDR3 DNA: TGTGCCAGCAGTGAATGGGACAGGGGTACTGAAGCTTTCTTT
D gene: TRBD1
V gene: TRBV2
J gene: TRBJ1-1
clone size: .

CDR3 protein: CASSQRTGRGINNEQFF
CDR3 DNA: TGTGCCAGCAGCCAAAGGACGGGGCGGGGAATTAACAATGAGCAGTTCTTC
D gene: .
V gene: TRBV14
J gene: TRBJ2-1
clone size: .

CDR3 protein: CAVSQRELDEQYF
CDR3 DNA: TGTGCCGTAAGCCAGCGGGAGCTGGACGAGCAGTACTTC
D gene: TRBD2
V gene: TRBV28
J gene: TRBJ2-7
clone size: .

CDR3 protein: CASSPGVVAGNTIYF
CDR3 DNA: TGTGCCAGCAGCCCGGGCGTGGTAGCTGGAAACACCATATATTTT
D gene: .
V gene: TRBV9
J gene: TRBJ1-3
clone size: once

CDR3 protein: CASSPALAETQYF
CDR3 DNA: TGTGCCAGCTCACCAGCTCTTGCGGAGACCCAGTACTTC
D gene: .
V gene: TRBV18
J gene: TRBJ2-5
clone size: .

CDR3 protein: CASSSQDSVVHTF
CDR3 DNA: TGTGCCAGCAGCTCCCAGGACAGCGTGGTACACACCTTC
D gene: .
V gene: TRBV11-2
J gene: TRBJ1-2
clone size: .

CDR3 protein: CASSEVQGRGQNQPQHF
CDR3 DNA: TGTGCCAGCAGTGAAGTCCAGGGCCGTGGGCAAAATCAGCCCCAGCATTTT
D gene: .
V gene: TRBV2
J gene: TRBJ1-5
clone size: .

CDR3 protein: CASSAGVTSGVTSTDTQYF
CDR3 DNA: TGTGCCAGCAGTGCTGGGGTGACTAGCGGAGTAACGAGCACAGATACGCAGTATTTT
D gene: TRBD2
V gene: TRBV6-1
J gene: TRBJ2-3
clone size: .